The 22 T cell receptor beta chains presented below share a single source sample, sequenced in a study of prognosis after radiotherapy for stage I lung cancer. From genomic DNA, TCR beta CDR3 was amplified by two-round multiplex PCR. During first-round PCR, primers specific to each TRBV and TRBJ gene were used. Each CDR3 protein is one row after TCRdb ran MiXCR on the multiplex PCR reads. The table records fewer than 25,000 distinct CDR3 sequences, about 26% of them present only once. Source: PBMCs, taken before or after stereotactic body radiation therapy (not recorded which). These receptors originate from a donor of 50 years or more with non-small cell lung cancer.

As concerns this clonotype: This clone may be a read error of a much larger clone one base away. The chain employs TRBV6-1 and TRBJ2-7; D possibly matches TRBD1 or TRBD2 (6 bases each). The CDR3 covers 14 residues. The germline V gene encodes CDR1 MNHNS and CDR2 SASEGT. CDR3 bases: TGTGCCAGCAGTGAAGAGCGGGCCGGAGGGGGGCAGTGCTTC. Protein sequence: CASSEERAGGGQCF.

The J gene is TRBJ2-1, the V gene TRBV19; no definite D call. This CDR3 spans 12 amino acids. Germline CDR1 and CDR2: LNHDA and SQIVND (reference sequence). V was shortened by 7 bases and J by 13 bases, with 17 bases between the two germline ends. The DNA for the CDR3 is TGTGCCAGTATGGGTGGTATAGCTGACCAGTTCTTC. Residues: CASMGGIADQFF.

This clonotype came up many times. The CDR3 loop reads CASSVEQGTQYF. CDR3 nucleotides: TGTGCCAGCAGCGTAGAGCAGGGGACGCAGTATTTT. The rearrangement joins TRBV9 to TRBJ2-3; D may be TRBD1 (6 bases). Germline V gene sequence: CDR1 SGDLS, CDR2 YYNGEE. With 0 bases removed from V and 9 bases from J, the gap between germline ends came to 8 bases. The CDR3 totals 12 residues.

This clonotype was counted at least ten times. The chain recombines TRBV6-1 with TRBJ2-5; no clear D gene. V gave up 4 bases and J gave up 7 bases, with 7 bases separating them. CDR1 and CDR2 (germline): MNHNS, SASEGT. The CDR3 totals 11 residues. The CDR3 DNA is TGTGCCAGCAGTGTAGGCAGGACCCAGTACTTC. Protein: CASSVGRTQYF.

Comments on this clonotype: Sequence at one end of the junction differs from germline and may be a read error. V is TRBV5-1 and J is TRBJ2-2; D uncertain. CDR1 is SGHRS and CDR2 is YFSETQ in the germline V gene. The CDR3 has 16 amino acids. CDR3 in amino acids: CASSLVGGGNTRELFF. As DNA, the CDR3 is TGCGCCAGCAGCTTGGTCGGCGGTGGGAACACCCGGGAGCTGTTTTTT.

This clonotype was observed at least ten times. This chain links TRBV3-1 with TRBJ2-7; possible D gene TRBD1, 5 bases. V lost 1 base and J lost 7, with 8 bases in between. Germline lookup yields CDR1 LGHDT and CDR2 YNNKEL (reference sequence). The CDR3 is 12 residues long. The CDR3 region has the DNA TGTGCCAGCAGCCAAGCAGGGCTGGAGCAGTACTTC. Translating gives CASSQAGLEQYF.

The chain joins TRBV4-1 to TRBJ2-3; D not certain. The V gene's germline CDR1 is MGHRA and CDR2 YSYEKL. The V end lost 0 bases, the J end lost 3 bases, and 10 bases lay between the germline ends. The CDR3 runs to 15 residues. The CDR3 loop is CASSQDGPGTDTQYF. CDR3 nucleotide sequence: TGCGCCAGCAGCCAAGACGGGCCCGGTACAGATACGCAGTATTTT.

This clonotype was found many times. The chain combines TRBV20-1 with TRBJ1-4, with D possibly matching TRBD1 (5 bases). The length of the CDR3 is 16 residues. Germline V CDR1 and CDR2: DFQATT, SNEGSKA (reference sequence). V gave up 5 bases and J gave up 0 bases, with 16 bases separating them. This CDR3 is CSAHQGRGATNEKLFF. CDR3 nucleotide sequence: TGCAGTGCTCACCAGGGACGAGGGGCAACTAATGAAAAACTGTTTTTT.

Of note for this clonotype: With a far larger clone one base away, a read error is the likely cause. The V gene is TRBV27, the J gene TRBJ2-1, with D perhaps TRBD2 (5 bases). The germline V and J ends were trimmed by 6 bases and 14 bases, with 17 bases remaining between them. The CDR3 length is 12 residues. Germline CDR1 is MNHEY and CDR2 is SMNVEV (reference sequence). The CDR3 DNA sequence: TGTGCCAGCAGGCCAGATCTAGCCGAGGAGTTCTTC. Protein sequence: CASRPDLAEEFF.

Note on this clonotype: It is likely a read error: a sequence one base away is far more abundant. This chain uses TRBV5-1 with TRBJ2-5; possible D gene TRBD2, 5 bases. The closer fit of TRBJ2-1 to the DNA end suggests the J call may be wrong. CDR3 length equals 15 residues. The germline gives CDR1 SGHRS, CDR2 YFSETQ. CDR3 nucleotides: TGCGCCAGCAGCTTGGCCGCGGTACTAGGCAATGAGCAGTTCTTC. As protein: CASSLAAVLGNEQFF.

Concerning this clonotype itself: The junction departs from germline at one end; a sequencing error may be responsible. J is TRBJ2-3 and V is TRBV6-1; no clear D. Germline CDR1 and CDR2: MNHNS and SASEGT. This CDR3 is 15 amino acids long. CDR3 residues: CASSPETKSTDKQYF. CDR3 nucleotides: TGTGCCAGCAGCCCCGAGACAAAGAGCACAGATAAGCAGTATTTT.

This clonotype was found many times. This sequence joins TRBV12-3 or TRBV12-4 and TRBJ2-3; TRBD1 might be the D (6 bases). The CDR3 consists of 17 residues. Trimming took off 2 bases at V and 2 bases at J, with 17 bases between the two ends. The CDR3 here is CASSLLGGGWDTDTQYF. The CDR3 region has the DNA TGTGCCAGCAGTTTATTGGGTGGGGGCTGGGACACAGATACGCAGTATTTT.

Note on this clonotype: It is likely a read error: a sequence one base away is far more abundant. V and J are TRBV3-1 and TRBJ2-3, with TRBD2 matching 7 bases. With V trimmed by 2 bases and J by 3 bases, 11 bases remained unmatched. Germline values: CDR1 LGHDT, CDR2 YNNKEL (reference sequence). The CDR3 consists of 17 residues. The CDR3 is CASSQQYPLRETDTQYF. CDR3 DNA: TGTGCCAGCAGCCAACAGTATCCCCTGCGGGAGACAGATACGCAGTATTTT.

To note about this clonotype: At one end, the junction sequence differs from germline, possibly due to a read error. The rearrangement uses TRBV20-1 and TRBJ2-1; 7 bases line up with TRBD2. CDR1 and CDR2 (germline): DFQATT, SNEGSKA (reference sequence). The CDR3 has 15 residues. The CDR3 nucleotides read TGCAGTGCTATTCCCCTAGCGGTAGACTACAACGAGCAGTTCTTC. Translating it yields CSAIPLAVDYNEQFF.

This clonotype showed up many times. The rearrangement links TRBV29-1 to TRBJ2-1; D assignment may be TRBD1 or TRBD2 (5 bases each). Trimming stripped 0 bases from V and 7 bases from J, with 13 bases between. Germline CDR1 and CDR2: SQVTM and ANQGSEA. The CDR3 has 14 amino acids. The CDR3 is CSVEDFMGVNEQFF. CDR3 DNA sequence: TGCAGCGTTGAAGATTTCATGGGGGTAAATGAGCAGTTCTTC.

This clonotype was recorded many times. The CDR3 DNA sequence: TGCGCCAGCAGCCAAGATTTTGGGGGATTCTCAGATACGCAGTATTTT. Its translation: CASSQDFGGFSDTQYF. This chain links TRBV4-1 with TRBJ2-3, with D perhaps given as TRBD1 or TRBD2 (5 bases each). The germline gives CDR1 MGHRA, CDR2 YSYEKL. V was shortened by 0 bases and J by 4 bases, with 14 bases between the two germline ends. This CDR3 has 16 amino acids.

Notes on this clonotype: One end of the junction varies from germline; a read error may be responsible. The chain couples TRBV12-3 or TRBV12-4 to TRBJ2-2; D is possibly TRBD1 or TRBD2 (5 bases each). The CDR3 covers 17 residues. CDR3 sequence: CASSLQRTYANTGELFF. For the CDR3, the DNA is TGTGCCAGCAGTTTACAGCGGACATATGCGAACACGGGGGAGCTGTTTTTT.

This clonotype was picked up a small number of times. A read error may be the cause here, since a much bigger clone is one base away. The chain carries TRBV29-1 and TRBJ2-1; 8 positions agree with TRBD2. Germline CDR1 is SQVTM and CDR2 is ANQGSEA. The CDR3 covers 14 residues. The CDR3 loop is CGAPGLGNYNEQFF. The CDR3 nucleotides read TGCGGCGCTCCGGGACTAGGTAACTACAATGAGCAGTTCTTC.

This clonotype has a count of ten or more. At one end, the junction sequence differs from germline, possibly due to a read error. The chain couples TRBV20-1 to TRBJ2-1, with D possibly TRBD2 on 6 matching bases. CDR3 length: 13 residues. Germline CDR1 is DFQATT and CDR2 is SNEGSKA (reference sequence). The CDR3 DNA sequence: TGCAGTGCGCCAAGGGAGGTCTCGGATGAGCAGCTCTTC. It codes for CSAPREVSDEQLF.

This clonotype was recorded many times. This rearrangement joins TRBV7-8 to TRBJ2-3, with 7 bases that match TRBD2. CDR1 and CDR2 from the germline V gene are SGHVS and FQNEAQ. The CDR3 runs to 16 residues. Germline trimming cut 4 bases from V and 4 bases from J; bases unmatched to any gene: 11. CDR3 coding DNA: TGTGCCAGCAGCTCAATTGCGGGAGTTCGCCCAGATACGCAGTATTTT. This translates into CASSSIAGVRPDTQYF.

This clonotype was found a few times. Just one base apart from a much larger clone, this may be a read error. The J gene is TRBJ2-2, the V gene TRBV18; D may be TRBD1 or TRBD2 (5 bases each). Germline CDR1 is KGHSH and CDR2 is LQKENI. The CDR3 extends over 15 amino acids. The CDR3: CTSSPLSGRAGELFF. The CDR3 DNA sequence: TGTACCAGCTCACCCTTGTCGGGGCGGGCCGGGGAGCTGTTTTTT.

There are many counts of this clonotype. The rearrangement uses TRBV20-1 and TRBJ1-2, with TRBD1 identical over 9 bases. Germline CDR1 is DFQATT and CDR2 is SNEGSKA (reference sequence). With V trimmed by 5 bases and J by 3 bases, 4 bases remained unmatched. The CDR3 extends over 13 amino acids. The DNA of the CDR3 is TGCAGTGCTGGACAGGGGACCGACTATGGCTACACCTTC. It yields the protein CSAGQGTDYGYTF.